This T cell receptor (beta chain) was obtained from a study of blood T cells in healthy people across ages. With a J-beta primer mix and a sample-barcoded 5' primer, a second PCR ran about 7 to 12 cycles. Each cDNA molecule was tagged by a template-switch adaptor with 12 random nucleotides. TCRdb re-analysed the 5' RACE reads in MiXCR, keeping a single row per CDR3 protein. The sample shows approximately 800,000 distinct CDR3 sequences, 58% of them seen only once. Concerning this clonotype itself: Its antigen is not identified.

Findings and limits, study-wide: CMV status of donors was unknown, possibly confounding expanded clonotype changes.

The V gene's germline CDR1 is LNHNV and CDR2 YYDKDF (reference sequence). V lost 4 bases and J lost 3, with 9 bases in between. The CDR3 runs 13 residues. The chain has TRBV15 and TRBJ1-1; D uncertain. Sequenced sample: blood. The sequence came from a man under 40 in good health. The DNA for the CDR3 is TGTGCCACCAGCAACAGATGGGACACTGAAGCTTTCTTT. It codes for CATSNRWDTEAFF.